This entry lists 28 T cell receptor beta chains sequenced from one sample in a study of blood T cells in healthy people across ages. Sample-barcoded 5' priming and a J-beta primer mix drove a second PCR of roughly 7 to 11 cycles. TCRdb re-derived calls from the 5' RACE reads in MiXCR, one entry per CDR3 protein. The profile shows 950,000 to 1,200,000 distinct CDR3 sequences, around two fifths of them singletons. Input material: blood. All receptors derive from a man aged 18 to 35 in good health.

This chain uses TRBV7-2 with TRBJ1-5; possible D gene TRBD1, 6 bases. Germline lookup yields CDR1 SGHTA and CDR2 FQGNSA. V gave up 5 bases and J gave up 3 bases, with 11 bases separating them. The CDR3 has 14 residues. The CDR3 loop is CASSHTGHNQPQHF. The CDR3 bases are TGTGCCAGCAGCCATACAGGGCACAATCAGCCCCAGCATTTT.

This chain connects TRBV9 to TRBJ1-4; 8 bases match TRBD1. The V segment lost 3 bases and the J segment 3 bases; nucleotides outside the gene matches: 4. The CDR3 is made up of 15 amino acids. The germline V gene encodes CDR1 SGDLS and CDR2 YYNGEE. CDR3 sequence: CASSARQGPNEKLFF. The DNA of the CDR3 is TGTGCCAGCAGCGCAAGACAGGGGCCTAATGAAAAACTGTTTTTT.

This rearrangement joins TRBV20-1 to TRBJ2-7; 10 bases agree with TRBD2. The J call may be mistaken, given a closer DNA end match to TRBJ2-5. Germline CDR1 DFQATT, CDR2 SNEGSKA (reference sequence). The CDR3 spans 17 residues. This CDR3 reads CSARDSWLAGAYETQYF. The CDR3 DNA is TGCAGTGCTAGAGATTCCTGGCTAGCGGGGGCTTATGAGACCCAGTACTTC.

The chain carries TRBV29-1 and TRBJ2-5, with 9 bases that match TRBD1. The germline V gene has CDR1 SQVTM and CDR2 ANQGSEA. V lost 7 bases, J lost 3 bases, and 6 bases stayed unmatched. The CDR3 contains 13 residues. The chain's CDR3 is CSGGRTGEETQYF. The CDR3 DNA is TGCAGCGGGGGCAGGACAGGGGAAGAGACCCAGTACTTC.

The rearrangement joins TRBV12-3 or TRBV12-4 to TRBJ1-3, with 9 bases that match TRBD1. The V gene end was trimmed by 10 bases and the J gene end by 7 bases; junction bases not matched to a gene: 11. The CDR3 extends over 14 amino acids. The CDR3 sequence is CANTNRGQRNTIYF. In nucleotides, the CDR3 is TGTGCCAACACGAACAGGGGGCAAAGGAACACCATATATTTT.

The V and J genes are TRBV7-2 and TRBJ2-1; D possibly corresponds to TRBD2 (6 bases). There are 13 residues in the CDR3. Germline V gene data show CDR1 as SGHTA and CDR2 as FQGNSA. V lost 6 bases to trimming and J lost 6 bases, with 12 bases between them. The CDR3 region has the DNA TGTGCCAGCAGTTTCGGAGGGCCCAATGAGCAGTTCTTC. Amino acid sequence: CASSFGGPNEQFF.

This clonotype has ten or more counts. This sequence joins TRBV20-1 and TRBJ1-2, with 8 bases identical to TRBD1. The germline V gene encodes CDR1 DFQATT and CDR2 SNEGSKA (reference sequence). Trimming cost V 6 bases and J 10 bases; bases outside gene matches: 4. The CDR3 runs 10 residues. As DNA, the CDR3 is TGCAGTGCGCCGACAGGGGACTACACCTTC. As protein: CSAPTGDYTF.

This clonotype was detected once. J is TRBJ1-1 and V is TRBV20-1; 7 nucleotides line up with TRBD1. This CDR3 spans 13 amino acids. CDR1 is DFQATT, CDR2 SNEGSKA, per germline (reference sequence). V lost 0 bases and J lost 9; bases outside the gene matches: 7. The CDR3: CSARDKLDRKAFF. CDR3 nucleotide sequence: TGCAGTGCTAGAGATAAATTGGACAGGAAAGCTTTCTTT.

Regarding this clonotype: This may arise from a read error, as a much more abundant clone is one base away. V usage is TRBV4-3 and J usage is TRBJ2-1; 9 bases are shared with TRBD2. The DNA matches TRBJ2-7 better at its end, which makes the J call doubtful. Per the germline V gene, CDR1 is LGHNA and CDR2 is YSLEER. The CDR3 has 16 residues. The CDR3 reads CASSQDRRGGYNEQYF. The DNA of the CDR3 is TGCGCCAGCAGCCAAGATAGGCGGGGGGGTTACAATGAGCAGTACTTC.

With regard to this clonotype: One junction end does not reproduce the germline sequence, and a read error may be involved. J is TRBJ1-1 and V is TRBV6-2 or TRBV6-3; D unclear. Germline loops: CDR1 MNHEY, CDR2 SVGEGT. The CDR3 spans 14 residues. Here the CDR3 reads CASSYVSDAPETFF. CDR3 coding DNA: TGTGCCAGCAGTTACGTTTCGGATGCCCCTGAAACTTTCTTT.

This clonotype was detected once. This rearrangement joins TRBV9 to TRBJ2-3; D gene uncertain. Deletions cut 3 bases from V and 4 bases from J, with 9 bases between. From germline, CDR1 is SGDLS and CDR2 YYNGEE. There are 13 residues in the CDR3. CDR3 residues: CASSAMGSDTQYF. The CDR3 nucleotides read TGTGCCAGCAGCGCCATGGGGTCAGATACGCAGTATTTT.

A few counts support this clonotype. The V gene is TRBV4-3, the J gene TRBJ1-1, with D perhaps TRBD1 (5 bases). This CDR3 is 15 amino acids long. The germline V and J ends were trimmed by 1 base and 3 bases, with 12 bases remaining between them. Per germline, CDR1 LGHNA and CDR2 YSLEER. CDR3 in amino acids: CASSQVPDTYTEAFF. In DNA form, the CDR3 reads TGCGCCAGCAGCCAAGTTCCGGACACCTACACTGAAGCTTTCTTT.

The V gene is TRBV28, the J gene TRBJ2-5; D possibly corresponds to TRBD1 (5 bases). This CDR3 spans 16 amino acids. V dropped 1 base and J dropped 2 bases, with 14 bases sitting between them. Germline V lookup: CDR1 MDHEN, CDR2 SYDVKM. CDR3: CASSLYQGLVQETQYF. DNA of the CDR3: TGTGCCAGCAGTTTATACCAGGGATTGGTGCAAGAGACCCAGTACTTC. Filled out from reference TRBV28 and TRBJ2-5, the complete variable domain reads DVKVTQSSRYLVKRTGEKVFLECVQDMDHENMFWYRQDPGLGLRLIYFSYDVKMKEKGDIPEGYSVSREKKERFSLILESASTNQTSMYLCASSLYQGLVQETQYFGPGTRLLVL.

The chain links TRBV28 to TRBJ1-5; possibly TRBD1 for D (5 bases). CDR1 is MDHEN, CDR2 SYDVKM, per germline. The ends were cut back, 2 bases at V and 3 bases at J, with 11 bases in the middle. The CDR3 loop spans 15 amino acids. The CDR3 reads CASSLLQGDNQPQHF. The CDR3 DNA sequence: TGTGCCAGCAGTTTACTGCAGGGAGACAATCAGCCCCAGCATTTT.

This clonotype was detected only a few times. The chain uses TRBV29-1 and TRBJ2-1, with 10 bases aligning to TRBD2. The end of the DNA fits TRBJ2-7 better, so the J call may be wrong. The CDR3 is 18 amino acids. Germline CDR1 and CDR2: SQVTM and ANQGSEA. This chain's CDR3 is CSVVWASGGLSSYNEQYF. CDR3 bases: TGCAGCGTTGTCTGGGCTAGCGGGGGTCTAAGCTCCTACAATGAGCAGTACTTC.

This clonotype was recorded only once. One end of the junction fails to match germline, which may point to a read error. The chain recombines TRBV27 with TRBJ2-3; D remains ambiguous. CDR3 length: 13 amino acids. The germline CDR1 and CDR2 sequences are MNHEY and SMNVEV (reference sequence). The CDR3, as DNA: TGTGCCAACAGTTTCCTAAGCACAGATACGCAGTATTTT. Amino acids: CANSFLSTDTQYF.

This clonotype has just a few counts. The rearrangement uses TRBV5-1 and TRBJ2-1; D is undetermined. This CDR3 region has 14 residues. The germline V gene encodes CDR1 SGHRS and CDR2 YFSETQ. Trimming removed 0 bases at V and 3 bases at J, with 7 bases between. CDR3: CASSLAELYNEQFF. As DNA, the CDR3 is TGCGCCAGCAGCTTGGCTGAGCTCTACAATGAGCAGTTCTTC.

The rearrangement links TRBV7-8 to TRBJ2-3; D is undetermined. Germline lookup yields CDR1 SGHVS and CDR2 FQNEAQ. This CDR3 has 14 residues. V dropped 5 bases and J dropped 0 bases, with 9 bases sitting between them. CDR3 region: CASSPFLSTDTQYF. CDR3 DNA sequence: TGTGCCAGCAGCCCCTTCCTCAGCACAGATACGCAGTATTTT.

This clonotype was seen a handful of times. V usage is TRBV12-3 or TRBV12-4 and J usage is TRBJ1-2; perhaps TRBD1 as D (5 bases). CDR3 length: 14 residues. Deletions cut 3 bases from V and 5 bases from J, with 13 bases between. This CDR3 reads CASSFAATDYGYTF. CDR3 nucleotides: TGTGCCAGCAGTTTTGCGGCGACAGATTATGGCTACACCTTC.

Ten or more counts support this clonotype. The CDR3 spells CASSPGQVYGYTF. DNA for the CDR3: TGTGCCAGCAGCCCGGGACAGGTTTATGGCTACACCTTC. The V call is TRBV7-2, the J call TRBJ1-2; 8 bases are shared with TRBD1. J was trimmed by 5 bases and V by 5 bases; bases with no gene match: 4. This CDR3 has 13 amino acids. Germline V gives CDR1 SGHTA, CDR2 FQGNSA.

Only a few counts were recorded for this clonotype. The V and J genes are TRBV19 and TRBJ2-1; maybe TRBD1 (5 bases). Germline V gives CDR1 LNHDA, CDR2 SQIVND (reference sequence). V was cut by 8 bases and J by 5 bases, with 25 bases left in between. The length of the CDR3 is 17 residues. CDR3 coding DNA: TGTGCCAGTCGTCGGCAAGTCACCAACAGGAATCACAATGAGCAGTTCTTC. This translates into CASRRQVTNRNHNEQFF. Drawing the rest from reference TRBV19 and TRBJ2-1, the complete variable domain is DGGITQSPKYLFRKEGQNVTLSCEQNLNHDAMYWYRQDPGQGLRLIYYSQIVNDFQKGDIAEGYSVSREKKESFPLTVTSAQKNPTAFYLCASRRQVTNRNHNEQFFGPGTRLTVL.

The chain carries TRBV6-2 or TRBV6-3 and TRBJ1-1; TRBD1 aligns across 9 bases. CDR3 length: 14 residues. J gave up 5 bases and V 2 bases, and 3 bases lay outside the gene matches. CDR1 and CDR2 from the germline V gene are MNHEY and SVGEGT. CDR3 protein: CASSYRQGGTEAFF. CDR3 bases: TGTGCCAGCAGTTACCGACAGGGGGGAACTGAAGCTTTCTTT.

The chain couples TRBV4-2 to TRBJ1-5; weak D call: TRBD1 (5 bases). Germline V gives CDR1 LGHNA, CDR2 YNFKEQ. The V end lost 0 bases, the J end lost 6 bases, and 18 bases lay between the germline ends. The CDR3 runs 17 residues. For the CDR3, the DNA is TGTGCCAGCAGCCAAGAAATCGGGGGGGGACCGGCTCAGCCCCAGCATTTT. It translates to CASSQEIGGGPAQPQHF.

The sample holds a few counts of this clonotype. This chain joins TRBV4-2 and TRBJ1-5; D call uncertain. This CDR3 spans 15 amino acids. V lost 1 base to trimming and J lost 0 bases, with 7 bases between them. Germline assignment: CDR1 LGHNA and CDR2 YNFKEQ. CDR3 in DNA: TGTGCCAGCAGCCAAGCGCAGTATAGCAATCAGCCCCAGCATTTT. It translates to CASSQAQYSNQPQHF.

CDR3 coding DNA: TGTGCCAGCAGTTTATCGGGAATCAATCAGCCCCAGCATTTT. As protein: CASSLSGINQPQHF. This chain connects TRBV12-3 or TRBV12-4 to TRBJ1-5, with unresolved D. There are 14 residues in the CDR3. V lost 2 bases and J 3 bases, leaving 8 bases between the germline ends.

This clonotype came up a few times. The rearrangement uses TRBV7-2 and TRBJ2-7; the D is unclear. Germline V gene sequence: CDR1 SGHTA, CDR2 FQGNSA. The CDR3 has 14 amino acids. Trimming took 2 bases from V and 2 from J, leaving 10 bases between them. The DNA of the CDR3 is TGTGCCAGCAGCTTAACGGTCGGCCCCTACGAGCAGTACTTC. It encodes CASSLTVGPYEQYF.

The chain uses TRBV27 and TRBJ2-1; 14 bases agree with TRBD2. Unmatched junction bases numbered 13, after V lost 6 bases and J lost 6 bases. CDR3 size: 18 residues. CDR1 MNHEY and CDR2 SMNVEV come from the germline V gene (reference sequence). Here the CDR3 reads CASSIFGGLAGESNEQFF. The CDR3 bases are TGTGCCAGCAGCATTTTCGGGGGACTAGCGGGGGAATCCAATGAGCAGTTCTTC.

CDR3 amino acids: CAILLDLSYNEQFF. In DNA, the CDR3 is TGTGCCATCCTACTGGACCTTTCCTACAATGAGCAGTTCTTC. The rearrangement joins TRBV10-3 to TRBJ2-1; D is unresolved. This CDR3 is 14 amino acids long. Trimming took off 8 bases at V and 1 base at J, with 12 bases between the two ends. Germline V gene data show CDR1 as ENHRY and CDR2 as SYGVKD.